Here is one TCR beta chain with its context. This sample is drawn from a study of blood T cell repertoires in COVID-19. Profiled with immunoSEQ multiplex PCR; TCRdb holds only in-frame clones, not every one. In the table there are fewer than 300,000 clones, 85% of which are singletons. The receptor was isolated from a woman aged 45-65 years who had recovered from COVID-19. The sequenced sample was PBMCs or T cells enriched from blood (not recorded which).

The CDR3 here is CAWTTGRDQPQHF. CDR3 coding DNA: TGTGCCTGGACTACAGGGAGGGACCAGCCCCAGCATTTT. The J gene is TRBJ1-5, the V gene TRBV30; a weak D match, TRBD1 (6 bases). The CDR3 loop spans 13 amino acids. CDR1 and CDR2 (germline): GTSNPN, SVGIG (reference sequence). Trimming shortened V by 4 bases and J by 7 bases, and 14 bases separated the two germline ends.